This record looks at one T cell receptor (beta chain) sequence and its context. Antigen specificity is unknown. The data stem from a study of graft-versus-host responses after intestinal transplantation. Study-level information: Every one of the recipients received anti-thymocyte globulin induction and afterwards took tacrolimus and steroids for about 3 years.

Study results and caveats: Patients who carried graft-donor T cell macrochimerism also had high graft-versus-host to host-versus-graft clonal ratios in their allografts. Peak circulating GvH clone levels were associated with early post-transplant HvG declines.

Here immunoSEQ multiplex PCR was the method, and the copy in TCRdb shows in-frame clones only, minus some. Among over 45,000 clones listed, more than 70% were seen once. Germline V CDR1 and CDR2: SGHNT, YYREEE (reference sequence). Trimming took 4 bases from V and 0 from J, leaving 12 bases between them. CDR3 length: 15 amino acids. The receptor was derived from a human donor who was the organ donor for an intestinal transplant. The sample in question was unstimulated CD4+ T cells sorted from spleen or lymph node cells, obtained before transplant. The genes are TRBV5-4 and TRBJ2-3; D might be TRBD2 (5 bases). The CDR3 here is CASSQRGASTDTQYF. In nucleotides, the CDR3 is TGTGCCAGCAGCCAACGGGGAGCTAGCACAGATACGCAGTATTTT.